Sequencing of this TCR beta chain was carried out in a study of human T cells and chemical hapten exposure. Each CDR3 protein is one row after TCRdb ran MiXCR on the RACE reads. The data hold 300,000 to 450,000 distinct CDR3 sequences, with about 5.1% observed a single time. Trimming removed 5 bases from V and 7 bases from J; junction bases left unmatched: 3. CDR3 length: 11 residues. Germline assignment: CDR1 DFQATT and CDR2 SNEGSKA (reference sequence). This clonotype was observed many times. Time point denoted: pre-sensitization, week 0. The treatment denotes: therapeutic diphenylcyclopropenone sensitization with weekly scalp DPC.

The source of this sequence is a woman aged 45-65 years with alopecia areata. Some clones in this sample may be carry-over from other donors' samples. The J gene is TRBJ1-2, the V gene TRBV20-1; 8 nucleotides match TRBD1. Source: whole blood, taken in connection with sensitization to the hapten diphenylcyclopropenone (DPC). DNA of the CDR3: TGCAGTGCTTGGACAGGGCCTGGCTACACCTTC. Amino acid sequence: CSAWTGPGYTF.